This T cell receptor beta chain was recovered during a study of technical replicates of blood from a few donors listed by TCRdb under 2017. Counted from cysteine to phenylalanine, this CDR3 has 14 amino acids. Of all the DNA, just the CDR3 is kept, 42 bases in frame from base 1. CDR1 and CDR2, looked up from the germline V gene, are KGHSH and LQKENI. V trim: 5 bases; J trim: 5 bases; unmatched bases: 8. Library preparation employed the immunoSEQ multiplex PCR assay. This immuneACCESS table, as held by TCRdb, lists in-frame sequences with V and J called but not all clones. Of the missing ones, under half trace to an unresolved V gene in checked studies; the others have no known cause. For this sample the table gives just under 100,000 clones, of which about 95% were detected only once. The ten largest clones add up to roughly 0.21% of the sample. As to this clone: This clone's antigen is unknown. Per-base quality was not reported, and no clone a single base away is much larger than it.

The receptor was isolated from a human donor in good health. What was sequenced was T cells isolated from PBMCs. The chain joins TRBV18 to TRBJ2-5, with 7 bases matching TRBD1. The base sequence is TGTGCCAGCTCAACCACGACAGGGATGGAGACCCAGTACTTC. Its protein product is CASSTTTGMETQYF.